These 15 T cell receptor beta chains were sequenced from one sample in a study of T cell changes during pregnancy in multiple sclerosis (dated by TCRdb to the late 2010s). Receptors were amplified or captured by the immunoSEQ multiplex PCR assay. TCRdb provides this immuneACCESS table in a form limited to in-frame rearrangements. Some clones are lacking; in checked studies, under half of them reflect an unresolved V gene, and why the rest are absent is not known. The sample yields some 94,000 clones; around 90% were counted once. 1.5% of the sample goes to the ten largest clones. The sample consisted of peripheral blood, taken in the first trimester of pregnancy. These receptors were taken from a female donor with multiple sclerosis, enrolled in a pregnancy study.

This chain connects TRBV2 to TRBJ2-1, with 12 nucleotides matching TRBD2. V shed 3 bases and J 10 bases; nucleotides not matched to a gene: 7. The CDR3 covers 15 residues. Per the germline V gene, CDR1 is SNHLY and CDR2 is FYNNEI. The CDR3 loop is CASSDSTGLAGEQFF. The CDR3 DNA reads TGTGCCAGCAGTGATTCGACAGGACTAGCGGGAGAGCAGTTCTTC.

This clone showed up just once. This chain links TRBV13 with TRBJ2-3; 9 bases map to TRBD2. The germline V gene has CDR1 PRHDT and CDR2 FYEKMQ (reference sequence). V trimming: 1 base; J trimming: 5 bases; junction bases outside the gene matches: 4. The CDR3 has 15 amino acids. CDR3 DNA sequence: TGTGCCAGCAGCTTAGACCAAGCGGGAGGAGATACGCAGTATTTT. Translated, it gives CASSLDQAGGDTQYF. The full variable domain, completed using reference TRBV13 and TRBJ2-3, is AAGVIQSPRHLIKEKRETATLKCYPIPRHDTVYWYQQGPGQDPQFLISFYEKMQSDKGSIPDRFSAQQFSDYHSELNMSSLELGDSALYFCASSLDQAGGDTQYFGPGTRLTVL.

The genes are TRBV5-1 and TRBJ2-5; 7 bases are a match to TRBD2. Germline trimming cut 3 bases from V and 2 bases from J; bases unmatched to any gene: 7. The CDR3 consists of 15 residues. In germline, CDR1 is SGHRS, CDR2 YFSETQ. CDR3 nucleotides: TGCGCCAGCAGCTGGAGCGGGACCCTTCAAGAGACCCAGTACTTC. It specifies CASSWSGTLQETQYF.

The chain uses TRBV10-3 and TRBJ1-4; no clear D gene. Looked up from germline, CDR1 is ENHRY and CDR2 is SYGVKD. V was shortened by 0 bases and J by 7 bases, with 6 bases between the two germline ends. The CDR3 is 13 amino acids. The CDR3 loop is CAISESGGEKLFF. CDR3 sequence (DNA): TGTGCCATCAGTGAGTCAGGCGGTGAAAAACTGTTTTTT.

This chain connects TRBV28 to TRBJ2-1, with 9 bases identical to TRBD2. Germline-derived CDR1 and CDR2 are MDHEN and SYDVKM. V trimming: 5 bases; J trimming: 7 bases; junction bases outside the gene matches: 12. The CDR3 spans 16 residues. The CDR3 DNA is TGTGCCAGCAGTCCGTGGGGTAGCGGGAGTCAAAATGAGCAGTTCTTC. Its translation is CASSPWGSGSQNEQFF. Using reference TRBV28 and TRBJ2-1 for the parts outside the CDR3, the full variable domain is DVKVTQSSRYLVKRTGEKVFLECVQDMDHENMFWYRQDPGLGLRLIYFSYDVKMKEKGDIPEGYSVSREKKERFSLILESASTNQTSMYLCASSPWGSGSQNEQFFGPGTRLTVL.

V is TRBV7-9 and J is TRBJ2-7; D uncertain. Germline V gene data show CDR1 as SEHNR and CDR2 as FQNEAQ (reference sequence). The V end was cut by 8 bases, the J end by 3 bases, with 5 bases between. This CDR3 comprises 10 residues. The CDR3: CASGDYEQYF. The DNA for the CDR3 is TGTGCCAGCGGAGACTACGAGCAGTACTTC. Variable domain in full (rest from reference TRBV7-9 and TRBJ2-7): DTGVSQNPRHKITKRGQNVTFRCDPISEHNRLYWYRQTLGQGPEFLTYFQNEAQLEKSRLLSDRFSAERPKGSFSTLEIQRTEQGDSAMYLCASGDYEQYFGPGTRLTVT.

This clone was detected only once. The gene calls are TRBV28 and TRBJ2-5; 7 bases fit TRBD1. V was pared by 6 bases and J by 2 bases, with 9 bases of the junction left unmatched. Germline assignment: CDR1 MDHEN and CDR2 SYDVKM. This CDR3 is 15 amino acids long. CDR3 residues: CASSRTGLVQETQYF. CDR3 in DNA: TGTGCCAGCAGCCGGACAGGCCTGGTGCAAGAGACCCAGTACTTC.

The CDR3 DNA sequence: TGTGCCAGTACCACTACCGGACGGGAAAATGGCAATCAGCCCCAGCATTTT. This encodes CASTTTGRENGNQPQHF. The chain couples TRBV19 to TRBJ1-5; unclear D gene. The V end lost 7 bases, the J end lost 2 bases, and 21 bases lay between the germline ends. This CDR3 spans 17 amino acids. Germline V CDR1 and CDR2: LNHDA, SQIVND (reference sequence). The variable domain in full, with the rest retrieved from reference TRBV19 and TRBJ1-5, is DGGITQSPKYLFRKEGQNVTLSCEQNLNHDAMYWYRQDPGQGLRLIYYSQIVNDFQKGDIAEGYSVSREKKESFPLTVTSAQKNPTAFYLCASTTTGRENGNQPQHFGDGTRLSIL.

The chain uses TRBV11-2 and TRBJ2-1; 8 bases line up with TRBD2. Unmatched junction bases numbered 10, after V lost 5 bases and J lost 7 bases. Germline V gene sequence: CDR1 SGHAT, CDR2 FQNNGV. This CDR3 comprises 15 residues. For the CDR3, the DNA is TGTGCCAGCAGCAAAACTAGCGGAGGCGGGAATGAGCAGTTCTTC. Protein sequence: CASSKTSGGGNEQFF.

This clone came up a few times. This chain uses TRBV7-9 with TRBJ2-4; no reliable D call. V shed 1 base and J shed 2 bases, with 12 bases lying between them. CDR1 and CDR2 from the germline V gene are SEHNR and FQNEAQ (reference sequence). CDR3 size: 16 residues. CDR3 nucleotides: TGTGCCAGCAGCTTAGGGGCAGGCGTGACCAAAAACATTCAGTACTTC. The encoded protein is CASSLGAGVTKNIQYF.

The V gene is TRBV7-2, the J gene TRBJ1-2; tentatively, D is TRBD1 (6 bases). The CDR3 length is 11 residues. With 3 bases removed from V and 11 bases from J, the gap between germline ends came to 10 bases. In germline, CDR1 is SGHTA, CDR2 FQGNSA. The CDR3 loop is CASSLDSNYTF. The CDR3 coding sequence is TGTGCCAGCAGCTTGGACAGCAATTACACCTTC.

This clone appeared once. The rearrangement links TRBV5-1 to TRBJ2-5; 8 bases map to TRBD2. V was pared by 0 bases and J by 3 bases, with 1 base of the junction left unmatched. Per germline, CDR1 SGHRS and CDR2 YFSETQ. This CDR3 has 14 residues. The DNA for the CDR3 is TGCGCCAGCAGCTTGGGACTAGCGAAAGAGACCCAGTACTTC. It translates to CASSLGLAKETQYF.

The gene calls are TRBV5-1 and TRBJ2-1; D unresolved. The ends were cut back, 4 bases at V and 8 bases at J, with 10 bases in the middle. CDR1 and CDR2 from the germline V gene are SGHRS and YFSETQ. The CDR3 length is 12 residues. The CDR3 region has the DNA TGCGCCAGCAGCCCAGAAGTGGATGAGCAGTTCTTC. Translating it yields CASSPEVDEQFF.

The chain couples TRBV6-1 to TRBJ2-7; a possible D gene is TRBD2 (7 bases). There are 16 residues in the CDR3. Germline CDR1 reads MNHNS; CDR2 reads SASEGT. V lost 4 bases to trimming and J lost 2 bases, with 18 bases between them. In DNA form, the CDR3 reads TGTGCCAGCAGTGGAAGGGAGGGCAGGGGAGCCTACGAGCAGTACTTC. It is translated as CASSGREGRGAYEQYF.

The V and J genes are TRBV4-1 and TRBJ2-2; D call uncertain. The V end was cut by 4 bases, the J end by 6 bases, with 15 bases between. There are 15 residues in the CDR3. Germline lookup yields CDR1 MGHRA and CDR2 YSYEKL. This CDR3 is CASSPLTTSAGELFF. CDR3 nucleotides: TGCGCCAGCAGCCCCCTCACGACATCGGCCGGGGAGCTGTTTTTT.